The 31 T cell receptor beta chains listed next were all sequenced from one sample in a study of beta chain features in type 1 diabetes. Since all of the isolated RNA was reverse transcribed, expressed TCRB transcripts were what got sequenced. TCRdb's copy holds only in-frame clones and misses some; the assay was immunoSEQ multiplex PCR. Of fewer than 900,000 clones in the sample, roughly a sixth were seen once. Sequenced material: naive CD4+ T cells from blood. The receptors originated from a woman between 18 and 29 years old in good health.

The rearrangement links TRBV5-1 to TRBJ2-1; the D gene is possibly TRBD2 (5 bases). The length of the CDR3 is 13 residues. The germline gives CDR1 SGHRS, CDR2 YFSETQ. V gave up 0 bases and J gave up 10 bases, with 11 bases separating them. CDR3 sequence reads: CASSLAAREEQFF. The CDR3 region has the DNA TGCGCCAGCAGCTTGGCCGCCCGGGAAGAGCAGTTCTTC.

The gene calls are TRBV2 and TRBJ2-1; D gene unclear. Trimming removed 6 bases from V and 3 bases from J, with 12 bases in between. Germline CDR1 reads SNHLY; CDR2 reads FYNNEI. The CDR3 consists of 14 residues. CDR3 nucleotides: TGTGCCAGCAGAGTTTCCGAAAACTACAATGAGCAGTTCTTC. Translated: CASRVSENYNEQFF.

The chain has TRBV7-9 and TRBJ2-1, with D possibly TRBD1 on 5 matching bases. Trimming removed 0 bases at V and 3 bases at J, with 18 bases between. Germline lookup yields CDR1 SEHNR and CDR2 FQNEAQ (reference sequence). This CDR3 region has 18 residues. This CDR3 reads CASSLAGSRQPRYNEQFF. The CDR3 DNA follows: TGTGCCAGCAGCTTAGCCGGGTCCCGACAGCCCCGCTACAATGAGCAGTTCTTC.

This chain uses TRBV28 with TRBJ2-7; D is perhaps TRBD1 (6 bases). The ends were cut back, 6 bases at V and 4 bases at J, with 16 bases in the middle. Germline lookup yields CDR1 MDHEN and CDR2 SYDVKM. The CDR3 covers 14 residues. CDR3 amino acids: CASSPGTLLYEQYF. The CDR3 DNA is TGTGCCAGCAGCCCGGGGACACTTCTGTACGAGCAGTACTTC. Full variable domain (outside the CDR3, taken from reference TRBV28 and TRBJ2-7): DVKVTQSSRYLVKRTGEKVFLECVQDMDHENMFWYRQDPGLGLRLIYFSYDVKMKEKGDIPEGYSVSREKKERFSLILESASTNQTSMYLCASSPGTLLYEQYFGPGTRLTVT.

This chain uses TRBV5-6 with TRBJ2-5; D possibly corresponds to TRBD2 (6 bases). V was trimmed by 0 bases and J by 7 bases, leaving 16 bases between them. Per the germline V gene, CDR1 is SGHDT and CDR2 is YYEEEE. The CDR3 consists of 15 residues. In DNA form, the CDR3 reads TGTGCCAGCAGCTTGGAAGGACTACCGACGAGGACCCAGTACTTC. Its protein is CASSLEGLPTRTQYF.

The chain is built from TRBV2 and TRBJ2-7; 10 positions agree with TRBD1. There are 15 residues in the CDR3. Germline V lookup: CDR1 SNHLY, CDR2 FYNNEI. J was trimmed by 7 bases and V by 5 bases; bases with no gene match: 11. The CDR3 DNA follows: TGTGCCAGCAGTCTTCCGACAGGGGGCTATAGGGAGCAGTACTTC. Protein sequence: CASSLPTGGYREQYF.

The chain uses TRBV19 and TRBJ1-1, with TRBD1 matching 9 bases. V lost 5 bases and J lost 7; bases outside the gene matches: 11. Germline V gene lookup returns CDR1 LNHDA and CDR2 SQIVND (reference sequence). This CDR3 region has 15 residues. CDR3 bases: TGTGCCAGTAGTCCGACCCAACAGGGGGCTGGTGAAGCTTTCTTT. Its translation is CASSPTQQGAGEAFF. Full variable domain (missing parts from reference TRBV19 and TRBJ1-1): DGGITQSPKYLFRKEGQNVTLSCEQNLNHDAMYWYRQDPGQGLRLIYYSQIVNDFQKGDIAEGYSVSREKKESFPLTVTSAQKNPTAFYLCASSPTQQGAGEAFFGQGTRLTVV.

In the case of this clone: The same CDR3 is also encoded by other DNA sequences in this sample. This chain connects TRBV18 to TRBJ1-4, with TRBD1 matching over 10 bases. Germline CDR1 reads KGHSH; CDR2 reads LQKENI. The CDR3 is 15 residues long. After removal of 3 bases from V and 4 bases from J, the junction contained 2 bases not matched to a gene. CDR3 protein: CASSPRDRGNEKLFF. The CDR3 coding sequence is TGTGCCAGCTCACCGAGGGACAGGGGTAATGAAAAACTGTTTTTT.

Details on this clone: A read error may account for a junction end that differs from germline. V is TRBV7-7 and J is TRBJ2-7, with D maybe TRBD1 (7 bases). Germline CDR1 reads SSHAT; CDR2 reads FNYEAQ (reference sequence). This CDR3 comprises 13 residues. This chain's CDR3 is CASSNRTGGEQYF. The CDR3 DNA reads TGTGCTAGCAGCAACCGGACAGGAGGGGAGCAGTACTTC.

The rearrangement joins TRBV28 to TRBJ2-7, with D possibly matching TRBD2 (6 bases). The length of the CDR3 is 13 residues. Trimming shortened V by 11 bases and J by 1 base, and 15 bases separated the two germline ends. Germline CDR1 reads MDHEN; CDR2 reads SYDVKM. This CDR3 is CASRRAESYEQYF. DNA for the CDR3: TGTGCCTCACGGAGGGCTGAATCCTACGAGCAGTACTTC.

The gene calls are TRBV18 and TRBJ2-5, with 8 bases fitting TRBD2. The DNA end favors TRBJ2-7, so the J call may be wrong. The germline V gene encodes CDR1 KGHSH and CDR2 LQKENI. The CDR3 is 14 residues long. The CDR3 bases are TGTGCCAGCTCACTAGTAGCGGGAAGCTACGAGCAGTACTTC. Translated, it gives CASSLVAGSYEQYF.

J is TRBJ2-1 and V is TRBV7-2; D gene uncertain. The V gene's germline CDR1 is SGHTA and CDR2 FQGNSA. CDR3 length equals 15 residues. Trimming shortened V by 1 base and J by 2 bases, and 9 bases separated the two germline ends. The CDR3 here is CASSLGRLAYNEQFF. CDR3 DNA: TGTGCCAGCAGCTTAGGTAGGCTAGCCTACAATGAGCAGTTCTTC.

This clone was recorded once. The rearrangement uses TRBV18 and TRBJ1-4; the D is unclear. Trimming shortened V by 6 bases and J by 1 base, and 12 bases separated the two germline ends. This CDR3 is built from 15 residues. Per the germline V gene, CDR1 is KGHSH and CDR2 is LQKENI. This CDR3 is CASSQDGRTNEKLFF. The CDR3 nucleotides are TGTGCCAGCTCCCAAGACGGCCGAACTAATGAAAAACTGTTTTTT.

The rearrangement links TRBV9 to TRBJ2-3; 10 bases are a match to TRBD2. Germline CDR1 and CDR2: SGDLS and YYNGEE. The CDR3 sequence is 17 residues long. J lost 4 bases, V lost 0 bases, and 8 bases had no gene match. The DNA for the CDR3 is TGTGCCAGCAGCGTAGTTTCTAGCGGGAGTTCTGCAGATACGCAGTATTTT. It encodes CASSVVSSGSSADTQYF.

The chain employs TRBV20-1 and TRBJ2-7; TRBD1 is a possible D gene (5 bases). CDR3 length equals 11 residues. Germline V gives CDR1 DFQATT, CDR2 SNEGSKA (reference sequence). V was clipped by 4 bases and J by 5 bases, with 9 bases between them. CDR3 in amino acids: CSATRAHEQYF. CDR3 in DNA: TGCAGTGCTACCAGGGCACACGAGCAGTACTTC.

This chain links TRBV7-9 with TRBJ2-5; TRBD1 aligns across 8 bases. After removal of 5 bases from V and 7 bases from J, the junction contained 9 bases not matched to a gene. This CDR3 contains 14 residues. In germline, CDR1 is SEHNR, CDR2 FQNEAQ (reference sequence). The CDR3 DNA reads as TGTGCCAGCAGCCCCGGACAGGGCACAGGGACCCAGTACTTC. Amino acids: CASSPGQGTGTQYF.

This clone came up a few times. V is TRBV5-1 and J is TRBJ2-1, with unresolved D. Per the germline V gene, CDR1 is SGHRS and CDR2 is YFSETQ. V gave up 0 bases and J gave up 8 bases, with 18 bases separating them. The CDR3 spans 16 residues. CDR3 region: CASSLGFGLGYDEQFF. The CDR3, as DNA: TGCGCCAGCAGCTTGGGTTTCGGGCTGGGATATGATGAGCAGTTCTTC. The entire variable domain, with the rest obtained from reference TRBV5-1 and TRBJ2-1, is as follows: KAGVTQTPRYLIKTRGQQVTLSCSPISGHRSVSWYQQTPGQGLQFLFEYFSETQRNKGNFPGRFSGRQFSNSRSEMNVSTLELGDSALYLCASSLGFGLGYDEQFFGPGTRLTVL.

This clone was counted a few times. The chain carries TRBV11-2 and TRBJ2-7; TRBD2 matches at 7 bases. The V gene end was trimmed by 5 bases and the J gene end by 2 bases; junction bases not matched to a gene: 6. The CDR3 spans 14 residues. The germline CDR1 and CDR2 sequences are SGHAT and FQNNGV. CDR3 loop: CASSRGLVAYEQYF. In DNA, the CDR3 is TGTGCCAGCAGCCGAGGACTAGTAGCCTACGAGCAGTACTTC.

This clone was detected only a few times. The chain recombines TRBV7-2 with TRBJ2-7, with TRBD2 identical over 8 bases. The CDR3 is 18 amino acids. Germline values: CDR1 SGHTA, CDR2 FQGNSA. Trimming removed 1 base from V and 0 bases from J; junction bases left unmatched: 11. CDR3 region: CASSLVQGLVGSSYEQYF. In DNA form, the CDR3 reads TGTGCCAGCAGCTTAGTACAGGGACTAGTCGGCTCCTCCTACGAGCAGTACTTC.

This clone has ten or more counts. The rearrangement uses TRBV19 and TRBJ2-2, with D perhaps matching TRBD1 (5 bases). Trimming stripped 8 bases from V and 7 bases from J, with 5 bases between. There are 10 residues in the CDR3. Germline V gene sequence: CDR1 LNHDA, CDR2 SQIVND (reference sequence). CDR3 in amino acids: CASGHGELFF. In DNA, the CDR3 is TGTGCCAGTGGACACGGGGAGCTGTTTTTT.

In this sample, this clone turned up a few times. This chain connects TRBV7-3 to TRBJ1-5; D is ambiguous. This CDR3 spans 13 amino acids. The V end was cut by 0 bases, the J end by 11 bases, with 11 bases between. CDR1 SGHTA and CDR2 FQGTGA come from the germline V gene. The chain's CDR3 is CASSLTDPGTQHF. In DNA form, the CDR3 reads TGTGCCAGCAGCTTAACGGATCCGGGGACCCAGCATTTT.

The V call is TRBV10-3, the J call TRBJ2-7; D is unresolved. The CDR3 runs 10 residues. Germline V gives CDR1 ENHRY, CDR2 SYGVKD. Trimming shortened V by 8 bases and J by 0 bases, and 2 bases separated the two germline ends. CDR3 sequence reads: CAIGSYEQYF. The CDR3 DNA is TGTGCCATCGGCTCCTACGAGCAGTACTTC.

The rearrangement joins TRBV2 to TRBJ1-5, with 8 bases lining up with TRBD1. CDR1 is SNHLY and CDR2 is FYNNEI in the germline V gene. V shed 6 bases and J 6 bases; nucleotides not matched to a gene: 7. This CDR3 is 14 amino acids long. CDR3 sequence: CASSESRGRQPQHF. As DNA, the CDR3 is TGTGCCAGCAGCGAAAGCAGGGGGCGTCAGCCCCAGCATTTT.

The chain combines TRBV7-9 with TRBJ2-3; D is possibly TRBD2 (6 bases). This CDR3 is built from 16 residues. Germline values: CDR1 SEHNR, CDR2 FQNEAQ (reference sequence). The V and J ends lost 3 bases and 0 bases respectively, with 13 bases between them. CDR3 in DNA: TGTGCCAGCAGCTTTGCCCCAGGGACTAGCACAGATACGCAGTATTTT. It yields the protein CASSFAPGTSTDTQYF. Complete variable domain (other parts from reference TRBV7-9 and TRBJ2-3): DTGVSQNPRHKITKRGQNVTFRCDPISEHNRLYWYRQTLGQGPEFLTYFQNEAQLEKSRLLSDRFSAERPKGSFSTLEIQRTEQGDSAMYLCASSFAPGTSTDTQYFGPGTRLTVL.

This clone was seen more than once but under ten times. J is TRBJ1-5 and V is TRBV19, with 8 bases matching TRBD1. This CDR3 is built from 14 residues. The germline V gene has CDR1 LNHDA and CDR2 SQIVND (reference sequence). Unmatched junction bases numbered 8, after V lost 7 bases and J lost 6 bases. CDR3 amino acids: CASTLGTGRQPQHF. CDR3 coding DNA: TGTGCCAGTACCCTAGGGACAGGTCGTCAGCCCCAGCATTTT.

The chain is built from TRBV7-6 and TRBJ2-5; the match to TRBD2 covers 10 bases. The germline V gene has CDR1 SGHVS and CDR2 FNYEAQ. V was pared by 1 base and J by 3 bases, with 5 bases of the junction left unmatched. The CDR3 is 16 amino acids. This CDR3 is CASSLGTTSGKETQYF. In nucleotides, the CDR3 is TGTGCCAGCAGCTTAGGGACAACTAGCGGGAAAGAGACCCAGTACTTC.

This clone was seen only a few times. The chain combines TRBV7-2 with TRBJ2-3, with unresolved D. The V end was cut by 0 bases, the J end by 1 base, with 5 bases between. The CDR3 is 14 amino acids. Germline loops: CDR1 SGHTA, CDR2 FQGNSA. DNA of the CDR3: TGTGCCAGCAGCTTAGCGCTCGGCACAGATACGCAGTATTTT. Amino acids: CASSLALGTDTQYF. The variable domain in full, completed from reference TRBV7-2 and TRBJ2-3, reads GAGVSQSPSNKVTEKGKDVELRCDPISGHTALYWYRQSLGQGLEFLIYFQGNSAPDKSGLPSDRFSAERTGGSVSTLTIQRTQQEDSAVYLCASSLALGTDTQYFGPGTRLTVL.

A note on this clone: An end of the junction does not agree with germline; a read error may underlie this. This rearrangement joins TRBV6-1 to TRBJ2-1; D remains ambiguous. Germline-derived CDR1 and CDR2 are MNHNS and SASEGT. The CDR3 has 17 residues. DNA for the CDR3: TGTGCCATCAGTGAGCTGGATTCCGCGGACGTCAACAATGAGCAGTTCTTC. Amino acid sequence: CAISELDSADVNNEQFF.

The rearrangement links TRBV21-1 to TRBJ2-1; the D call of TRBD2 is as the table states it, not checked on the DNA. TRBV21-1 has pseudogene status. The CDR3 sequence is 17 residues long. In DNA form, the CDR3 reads TGTGCCAGCAGACTAGATTGGAGACTAGCGGGAGTCAATGAGCAGTTCTTC. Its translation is CASRLDWRLAGVNEQFF.

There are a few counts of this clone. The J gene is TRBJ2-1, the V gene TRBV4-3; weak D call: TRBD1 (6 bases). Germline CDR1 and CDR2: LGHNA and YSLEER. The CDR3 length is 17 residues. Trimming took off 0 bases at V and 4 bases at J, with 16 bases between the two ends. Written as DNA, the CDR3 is TGCGCCAGCAGCCAAGAGGGTACAGGGTATCCTTACAATGAGCAGTTCTTC. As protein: CASSQEGTGYPYNEQFF.

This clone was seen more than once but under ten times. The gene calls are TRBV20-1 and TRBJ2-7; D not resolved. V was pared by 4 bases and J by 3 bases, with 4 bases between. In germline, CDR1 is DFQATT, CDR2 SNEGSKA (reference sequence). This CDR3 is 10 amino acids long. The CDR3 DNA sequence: TGCAGTGCTAAAAACTACGAGCAGTACTTC. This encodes CSAKNYEQYF.